The source of this TCR beta chain is a study of glioma-infiltrating T cells. Study-wide results and limits: Tissue-blood divergence was below expectation in non-neoplastic patients, above in gliomas. Only very few CDR3 sequences appeared in both tissue and blood.

V was pared by 4 bases and J by 4 bases, with 9 bases of the junction left unmatched. The CDR3 totals 15 residues. The germline CDR1 and CDR2 sequences are SNHLY and FYNNEI. Remarks on this clonotype: Its matching antigen is unknown.

TCR alpha and beta CDR3 regions were amplified from RNA using iRepertoire nested multiplex PCR. Via MiXCR, TCRdb re-called the multiplex PCR reads, giving one row per CDR3 protein. The table shows over 120,000 distinct CDR3 sequences, with about two fifths occurring only once. Source material: glioma tissue, nonneoplastic brain tissue, or PBMCs (not recorded which). The TCR originated in a human donor with low-grade glioma or glioblastoma, undergoing nonglioma brain surgery, or in good health (not recorded which). This chain joins TRBV2 and TRBJ1-2, with TRBD1 matching 7 bases. The CDR3 loop is CASSVYRTGGYGYTF. DNA of the CDR3: TGTGCCAGCAGTGTTTACAGGACAGGCGGCTATGGCTACACCTTC.